This is a list of T cell receptor beta chains from one sample in a study of molecular identifiers for immune sequencing clone quantification. TCRdb analysed the PCR reads with MiXCR anew, one entry per CDR3 protein. This table has 250,000 to 400,000 distinct CDR3 sequences, around 21% appearing once. Sequencing was carried out using naive CD8+ T cells from blood, with Jurkat cell RNA spiked in. The source is a human donor in good health. Some libraries in this study had Jurkat cell RNA spiked in. Each CDR3 is given with its conserved first and last residue. The order of the fields is CDR3 length, D gene, V gene, clone size, J gene, CDR3 protein, CDR3 DNA. The D gene is left open where the match is weak. Clone size is given for some rows only: seen once, a few or many times, or a class if the clone is expanded.

>12|.|TRBV30|many|TRBJ2-1
CAWSVAANEQFF
TGTGCCTGGAGTGTAGCGGCTAATGAGCAGTTCTTC
>15|TRBD2|TRBV20-1|many|TRBJ2-7
CSAVLAGAPSYEQYF
TGCAGTGCTGTACTAGCGGGGGCCCCTTCCTACGAGCAGTACTTC
>15|TRBD2|TRBV27|.|TRBJ2-1
CASSFLAGPYIEQFF
TGTGCCAGCAGTTTCTTAGCGGGACCCTACATTGAGCAGTTCTTC
>15|.|TRBV13|many|TRBJ1-1
CASSYPGTGLTEAFF
TGTGCCAGCAGCTACCCCGGGACGGGGCTTACTGAAGCTTTCTTT
>13|.|TRBV6-5|many|TRBJ2-7
CASSYYGPGEQYF
TGTGCCAGCAGTTATTACGGACCCGGGGAGCAGTACTTC
>15|.|TRBV11-2|few|TRBJ2-7
CASSLAPAAEYEQYF
TGTGCCAGCAGCCTCGCCCCCGCGGCCGAGTACGAGCAGTACTTC
>14|TRBD2|TRBV13|many|TRBJ2-7
CASNMRGASYEQYF
TGTGCCAGCAACATGCGGGGGGCATCCTACGAGCAGTACTTC
>17|TRBD1|TRBV4-3|few|TRBJ2-3
CASRETGAGRSTDTQYF
TGCGCCAGCAGGGAAACAGGGGCCGGACGGAGCACAGATACGCAGTATTTT
>16|.|TRBV11-2|few|TRBJ2-1
CASSTEGDIQRDEQFF
TGTGCCAGCAGCACCGAGGGGGACATACAGAGGGATGAGCAGTTCTTC
>14|.|TRBV5-1|many|TRBJ2-5
CASSFELWGETQYF
TGCGCCAGCAGCTTTGAGTTGTGGGGGGAGACCCAGTACTTC
>16|TRBD2|TRBV2|.|TRBJ2-3
CVILPLAGAGPDTQYF
TGTGTCATCCTCCCCCTAGCGGGGGCAGGCCCAGATACGCAGTATTTT
>16|TRBD2|TRBV6-5|many|TRBJ2-7
CASSYSMASGSGEQYF
TGTGCCAGCAGTTACTCGATGGCTAGCGGGAGTGGCGAGCAGTACTTC
>15|.|TRBV4-1|many|TRBJ1-1
CASNSLGARPTEAFF
TGCGCCAGCAACTCACTGGGGGCCCGTCCTACCGAAGCTTTCTTT
>13|TRBD2|TRBV7-2|.|TRBJ2-7
CAGSLLAGSEQYF
TGTGCCGGCAGCTTACTAGCGGGATCCGAGCAGTACTTC
>15|.|TRBV29-1|many|TRBJ2-3
CSVVLGQTGTDTQYF
TGCAGCGTTGTCCTTGGACAAACAGGCACAGATACGCAGTATTTT
>15|TRBD1|TRBV12-3/TRBV12-4|few|TRBJ1-5
CASSSDRGLADTQHF
TGTGCCAGCAGCTCTGACAGGGGGTTGGCAGATACGCAGCATTTT
>15|.|TRBV7-9|many|TRBJ2-3
CASSLFERNTDTQYF
TGTGCCAGCAGCTTATTTGAGCGGAACACAGATACGCAGTATTTT
>13|.|TRBV5-6|many|TRBJ1-5
CASSLAVNQPQHF
TGTGCCAGCAGCTTGGCCGTAAATCAGCCCCAGCATTTT
>23|TRBD2|TRBV29-1|many|TRBJ2-3
CSVEDWGHEGTSIPDNPTDTQYF
TGCAGCGTTGAAGATTGGGGGCACGAAGGGACTAGCATCCCTGACAATCCCACAGATACGCAGTATTTT
>13|TRBD1|TRBV5-4|many|TRBJ1-3
CATGTGERNTIYF
TGTGCCACCGGAACAGGGGAACGAAACACCATATATTTT
>13|.|TRBV27|.|TRBJ2-7
CASSLTGALEQYF
TGTGCCAGCAGTCTCACCGGTGCCCTCGAGCAGTACTTC
>15|.|TRBV27|.|TRBJ2-2
CASRPRIANTGELFF
TGTGCCAGCCGCCCAAGGATCGCGAACACCGGGGAGCTGTTTTTT
>14|.|TRBV5-3|.|TRBJ2-3
CASSLTNRVDTQYF
TGTGCCAGCAGCCTTACAAATCGGGTCGATACGCAGTATTTT
>17|TRBD1|TRBV3-1|few|TRBJ2-1
CASSTRTQGANYNEQFF
TGTGCCAGCAGCACCCGGACACAGGGGGCAAACTACAATGAGCAGTTCTTC
>16|.|TRBV4-3|many|TRBJ2-7
CASSQDASPQTHEQYF
TGCGCCAGCAGCCAAGATGCCAGCCCCCAAACCCACGAGCAGTACTTC
>17|TRBD2|TRBV7-9|many|TRBJ2-5
CASSLGVASGSSETQYF
TGTGCCAGCAGCTTAGGGGTGGCTAGCGGGAGTTCGGAGACCCAGTACTTC
>15|.|TRBV28|many|TRBJ2-3
CASSPRQGSTDTQYF
TGTGCCAGCAGTCCTCGTCAGGGTAGCACAGATACGCAGTATTTT
>14|.|TRBV4-3|many|TRBJ1-1
CASSQDRTNTEAFF
TGCGCCAGCAGCCAAGATAGGACGAACACTGAAGCTTTCTTT
>15|.|TRBV11-2|many|TRBJ2-7
CASSPSAVNSYEQYF
TGTGCCAGCAGCCCTAGTGCGGTAAACTCCTACGAGCAGTACTTC
>16|.|TRBV5-8|few|TRBJ2-5
CASSLEEGGLQETQYF
TGTGCCAGCAGCTTGGAAGAGGGGGGTTTACAAGAGACCCAGTACTTC
>14|TRBD1|TRBV30|.|TRBJ1-2
CAMTGRGALSGYTF
TGTGCCATGACAGGGAGAGGGGCGTTGAGTGGCTACACCTTC